This is a list of T cell receptor beta chains from one sample in a study of cytotoxic CD8 clonotypes in ibrutinib-treated CLL. TCRdb's table, derived via immunoSEQ multiplex PCR, lists solely in-frame clones and lacks some. The data hold about 200,000 clones, with about 75% observed a single time. Sequenced material: PBMCs, taken after 12 months of ibrutinib treatment. These receptors came from a human donor with chronic lymphocytic leukemia. Each CDR3 is given without its conserved first and last residue.

V gene	CDR3 protein
TRBV5-1	ASSLDKRYGYT
TRBV4-1	ASSPTGGNSYEQY
TRBV19	ASSFSGGSYNEQF
TRBV15	ATSRVYNEQF
TRBV30	AWSVLRVREAF
TRBV29-1	SARRGNTEAF
TRBV2	ASSGQGLYGYT
TRBV5-6	ASSRLDSGARSGNTIY
TRBV18	ASSPGTVYGYT
TRBV29-1	SVEGIRENGKLF
TRBV9	ASSVARYNEQF
TRBV30	AWSVRPEAF
TRBV19	ASSIDRNTGELF
TRBV7-3	ASSLQTIGTEAF
TRBV5-1	ASSGGYADTEAF
TRBV29-1	SVGSLAGAYEQY
TRBV29-1	SVRRGWGETQY
TRBV11-2	ASSRTVGETQY
TRBV29-1	SVEETRSSYEQY
TRBV2	ASDRGRGGTEAF
TRBV5-1	ASSRTYLSGNTIY
TRBV6-5	ASTPTGVGQPQH
TRBV25-1	ASSEYGGASEKLF
TRBV19	ASSIETGRQPQH
TRBV7-9	ASSLTPSQGFAEAF
TRBV19	ASSIRNRDGQPQH